Following are 10 T cell receptor beta chains from one sample sequenced in a study of T cell responses to AZD1222 COVID-19 vaccine. Data came from immunoSEQ multiplex PCR; TCRdb stores just in-frame clones and leaves some out. The table shows 150,000 to 200,000 clones, with roughly 90% occurring only once. The sample consisted of peripheral blood, taken on day 0 of AZD1222 vaccination. These receptors were obtained from an adult in good health.

The V and J genes are TRBV6-7 and TRBJ1-2, with 7 positions matching TRBD1. TRBV6-7 is an ORF, with its function uncertain. CDR3 length: 17 residues. V was pared by 2 bases and J by 4 bases, with 13 bases of the junction left unmatched. The DNA for the CDR3 is TGTGCCAGCAGTTACACCTCACAGGGGTCGACTTTCTATGGCTACACCTTC. Translation gives CASSYTSQGSTFYGYTF.

V is TRBV28 and J is TRBJ1-1; D is undetermined. CDR1 is MDHEN, CDR2 SYDVKM, per germline. V lost 3 bases and J lost 1, with 6 bases in between. The CDR3 loop spans 13 amino acids. The CDR3 region is CASSLSQNTEAFF. CDR3 nucleotides: TGTGCCAGCAGTTTGTCGCAGAACACTGAAGCTTTCTTT.

The V and J genes are TRBV11-1 and TRBJ2-2; 9 bases are a match to TRBD2. CDR3 length: 16 amino acids. J lost 5 bases, V lost 5 bases, and 9 bases had no gene match. Germline V gene data show CDR1 as SGHAT and CDR2 as FQDESV (reference sequence). CDR3 in amino acids: CASSPFSGSGTGELFF. The CDR3 bases are TGTGCCAGCAGCCCTTTTAGCGGGAGCGGTACCGGGGAGCTGTTTTTT.

The rearrangement joins TRBV6-1 to TRBJ1-2, with D maybe TRBD1 (5 bases). The CDR3 has 12 residues. CDR1 and CDR2 from the germline V gene are MNHNS and SASEGT. Between the trimmed V and J ends, which lost 3 bases and 8 bases, there was a span of 10 bases. The CDR3 loop is CASSDWGDGYTF. The CDR3, as DNA: TGTGCCAGCAGTGATTGGGGGGACGGCTACACCTTC.

The CDR3 here is CASSIDRVSNQPQHF. The CDR3 coding sequence is TGTGCCAGTAGTATAGACAGGGTTAGCAATCAGCCCCAGCATTTT. This sequence joins TRBV19 and TRBJ1-5, with D possibly being TRBD1 (5 bases). CDR1 and CDR2 from the germline V gene are LNHDA and SQIVND (reference sequence). V was trimmed by 0 bases and J by 0 bases, leaving 6 bases between them. CDR3 size: 15 residues.

The V gene is TRBV7-2, the J gene TRBJ1-6; 10 nucleotides line up with TRBD1. With V trimmed by 6 bases and J by 4 bases, 12 bases remained unmatched. This CDR3 has 18 amino acids. Looked up from germline, CDR1 is SGHTA and CDR2 is FQGNSA. The chain's CDR3 is CASSQRGGTGAYNSPLHF. The DNA of the CDR3 is TGTGCCAGCAGTCAACGGGGTGGGACAGGGGCTTATAATTCACCCCTCCACTTT.

This chain links TRBV18 with TRBJ1-2; D is perhaps TRBD1 (5 bases). The CDR3 is 14 amino acids. Trimming cost V 2 bases and J 2 bases, with 9 bases left between them. Germline lookup yields CDR1 KGHSH and CDR2 LQKENI. In DNA, the CDR3 is TGTGCCAGCTCACCATCGGGGGGAAACTATGGCTACACCTTC. This encodes CASSPSGGNYGYTF.

This clone showed up just a few times. This chain links TRBV13 with TRBJ1-3; TRBD1 aligns across 7 bases. V gave up 0 bases and J gave up 8 bases; unmatched junction bases: 7. Germline CDR1 PRHDT, CDR2 FYEKMQ (reference sequence). This CDR3 region has 15 residues. CDR3 residues: CASSLGTGSGDTIYF. The CDR3 DNA is TGTGCCAGCAGCTTAGGGACAGGGAGCGGAGACACCATATATTTT.

The gene calls are TRBV30 and TRBJ1-6; perhaps TRBD1 as D (5 bases). The length of the CDR3 is 15 residues. The V end was cut by 8 bases, the J end by 9 bases, with 23 bases between. Germline V lookup: CDR1 GTSNPN, CDR2 SVGIG (reference sequence). CDR3 residues: CAGSPQGRLGSPLHF. As DNA, the CDR3 is TGTGCCGGCTCCCCCCAGGGCAGGCTAGGTTCACCCCTCCACTTT.

The chain couples TRBV19 to TRBJ2-2, with D uncertain. The CDR3 length is 14 residues. V lost 3 bases and J 3 bases, leaving 8 bases between the germline ends. Germline loops: CDR1 LNHDA, CDR2 SQIVND (reference sequence). The CDR3 DNA sequence: TGTGCCAGTAGTATTCTGTCAGACACCGGGGAGCTGTTTTTT. Its protein is CASSILSDTGELFF.